The present T cell receptor beta chain was sequenced within a study of OX40 agonist ivuxolimab in advanced cancers. Whole-study context: Ivuxolimab, an antibody that agonizes OX40 (CD134), was administered to the patients. Partial responses were achieved by three patients, one with hepatocellular carcinoma and two with cutaneous melanoma.

V lost 3 bases, J lost 5 bases, and 2 bases lay in between. Germline CDR1 and CDR2: LNHDA and SQIVND (reference sequence). This CDR3 contains 11 residues. Assay: immunoSEQ multiplex PCR; the TCRdb copy retains only in-frame clones and omits some. Of fewer than 80,000 clones in the sample, roughly nine tenths were seen once. Autoimmune disease history or systemic immunosuppression barred patients. Blood draws occurred at baseline, cycle 4 day 1, and cycle 7 day 1. The sample was CD4+ or CD8+ T cells sorted from blood, taken in a trial of the OX40 agonist ivuxolimab. The receptor was derived from an adult with an advanced solid tumor such as melanoma, head and neck, liver or kidney cancer. This chain links TRBV19 with TRBJ2-1; D gene unclear. Here the CDR3 DNA reads TGTGCCAGTAGTATTAACAATGAGCAGTTCTTC. It is translated as CASSINNEQFF.